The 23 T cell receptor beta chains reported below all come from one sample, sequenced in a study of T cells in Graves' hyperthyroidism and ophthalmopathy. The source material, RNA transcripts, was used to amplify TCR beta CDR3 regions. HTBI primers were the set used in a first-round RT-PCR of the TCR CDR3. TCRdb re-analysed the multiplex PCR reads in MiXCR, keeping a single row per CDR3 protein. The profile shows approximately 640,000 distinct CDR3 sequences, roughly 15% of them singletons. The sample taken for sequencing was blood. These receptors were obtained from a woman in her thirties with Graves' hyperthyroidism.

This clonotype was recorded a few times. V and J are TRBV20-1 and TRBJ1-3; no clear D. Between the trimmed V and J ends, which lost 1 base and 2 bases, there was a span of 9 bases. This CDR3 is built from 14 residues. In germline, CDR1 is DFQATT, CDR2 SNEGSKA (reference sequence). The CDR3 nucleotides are TGCAGTGCTAGAGTGCCCAGCCCTGGAAACACCATATATTTT. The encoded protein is CSARVPSPGNTIYF.

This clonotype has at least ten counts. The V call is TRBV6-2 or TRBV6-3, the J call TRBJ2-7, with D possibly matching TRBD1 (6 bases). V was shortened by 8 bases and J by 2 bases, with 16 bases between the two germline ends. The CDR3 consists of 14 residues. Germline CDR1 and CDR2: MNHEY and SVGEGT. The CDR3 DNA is TGTGCCAGCGGACTGCGACAGGACGCCTACGAGCAGTACTTC. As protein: CASGLRQDAYEQYF.

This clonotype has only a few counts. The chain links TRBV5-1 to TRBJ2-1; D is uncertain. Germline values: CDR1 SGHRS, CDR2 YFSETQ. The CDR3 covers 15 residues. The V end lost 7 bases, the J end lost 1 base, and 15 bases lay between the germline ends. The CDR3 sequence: CASLATTWSYNEQFF. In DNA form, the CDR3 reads TGCGCCAGCCTCGCCACCACTTGGTCCTACAATGAGCAGTTCTTC. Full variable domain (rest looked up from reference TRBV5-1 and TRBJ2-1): KAGVTQTPRYLIKTRGQQVTLSCSPISGHRSVSWYQQTPGQGLQFLFEYFSETQRNKGNFPGRFSGRQFSNSRSEMNVSTLELGDSALYLCASLATTWSYNEQFFGPGTRLTVL.

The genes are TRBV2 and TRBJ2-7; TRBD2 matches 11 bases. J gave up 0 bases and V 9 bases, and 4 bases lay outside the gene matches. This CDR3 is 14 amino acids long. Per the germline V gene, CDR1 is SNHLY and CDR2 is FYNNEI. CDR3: CASETSGNSYEQYF. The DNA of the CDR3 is TGTGCCAGTGAGACTAGCGGGAACTCCTACGAGCAGTACTTC. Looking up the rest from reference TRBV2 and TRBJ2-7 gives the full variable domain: EPEVTQTPSHQVTQMGQEVILRCVPISNHLYFYWYRQILGQKVEFLVSFYNNEISEKSEIFDDQFSVERPDGSNFTLKIRSTKLEDSAMYFCASETSGNSYEQYFGPGTRLTVT.

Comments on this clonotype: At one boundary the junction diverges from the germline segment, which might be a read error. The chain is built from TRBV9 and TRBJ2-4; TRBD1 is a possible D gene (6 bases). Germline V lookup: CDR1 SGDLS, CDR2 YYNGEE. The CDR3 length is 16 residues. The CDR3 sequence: CASSVDPGQPKNVQYF. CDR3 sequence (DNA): TGTGCCAGCAGCGTAGACCCTGGACAGCCCAAAAACGTTCAGTACTTC.

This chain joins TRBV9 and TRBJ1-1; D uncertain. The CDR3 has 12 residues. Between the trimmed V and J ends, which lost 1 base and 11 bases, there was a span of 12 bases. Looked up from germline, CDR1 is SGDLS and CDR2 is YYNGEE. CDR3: CASSVPLKAAFF. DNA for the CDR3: TGTGCCAGCAGCGTACCTTTGAAGGCGGCTTTCTTT.

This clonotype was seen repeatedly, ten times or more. This chain's CDR3 is CAWSEAGGGEQYF. CDR3 bases: TGTGCCTGGAGTGAGGCGGGAGGGGGCGAGCAGTACTTC. The V and J genes are TRBV30 and TRBJ2-7; 9 bases are a match to TRBD2. This CDR3 is 13 amino acids long. V lost 1 base, J lost 6 bases, and 4 bases stayed unmatched. CDR1 and CDR2 from the germline V gene are GTSNPN and SVGIG (reference sequence). The complete variable domain, with remaining parts taken from reference TRBV30 and TRBJ2-7, reads SQTIHQWPATLVQPVGSPLSLECTVEGTSNPNLYWYRQAAGRGLQLLFYSVGIGQISSEVPQNLSASRPQDRQFILSSKKLLLSDSGFYLCAWSEAGGGEQYFGPGTRLTVT.

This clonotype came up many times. The chain's CDR3 is CASSKPGLAENTGELFF. The CDR3 DNA follows: TGTGCCAGCAGTAAACCCGGACTAGCGGAAAACACCGGGGAGCTGTTTTTT. The rearrangement uses TRBV6-1 and TRBJ2-2; 10 nucleotides match TRBD2. Germline CDR1 and CDR2: MNHNS and SASEGT. J lost 2 bases, V lost 5 bases, and 8 bases had no gene match. This CDR3 is built from 17 residues.

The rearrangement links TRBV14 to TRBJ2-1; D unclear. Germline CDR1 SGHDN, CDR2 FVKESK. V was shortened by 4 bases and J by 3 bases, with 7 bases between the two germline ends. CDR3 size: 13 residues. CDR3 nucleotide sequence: TGTGCCAGCAGCCCAAGATACTACAATGAGCAGTTCTTC. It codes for CASSPRYYNEQFF.

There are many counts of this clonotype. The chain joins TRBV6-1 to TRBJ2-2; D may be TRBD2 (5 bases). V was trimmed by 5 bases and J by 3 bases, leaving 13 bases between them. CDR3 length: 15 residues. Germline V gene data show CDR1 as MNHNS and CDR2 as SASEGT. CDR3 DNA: TGTGCCAGCAGTTATTTTACGGGGTACACCGGGGAGCTGTTTTTT. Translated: CASSYFTGYTGELFF.

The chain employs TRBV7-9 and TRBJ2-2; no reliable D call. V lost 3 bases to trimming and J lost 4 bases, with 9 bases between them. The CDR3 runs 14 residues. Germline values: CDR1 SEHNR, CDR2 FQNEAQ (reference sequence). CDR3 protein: CASSFKIVTGELFF. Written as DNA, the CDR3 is TGTGCCAGCAGCTTTAAAATCGTCACCGGGGAGCTGTTTTTT.

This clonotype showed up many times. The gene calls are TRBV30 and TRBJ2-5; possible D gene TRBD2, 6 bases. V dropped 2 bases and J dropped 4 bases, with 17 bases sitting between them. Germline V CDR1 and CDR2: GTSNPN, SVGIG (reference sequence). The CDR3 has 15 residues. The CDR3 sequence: CAWSHSGGMGETQYF. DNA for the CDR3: TGTGCCTGGAGTCATTCAGGAGGGATGGGAGAGACCCAGTACTTC.

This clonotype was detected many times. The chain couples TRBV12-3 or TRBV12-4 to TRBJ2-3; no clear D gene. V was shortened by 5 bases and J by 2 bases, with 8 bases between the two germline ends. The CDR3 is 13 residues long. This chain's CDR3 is CASSTKPTDTQYF. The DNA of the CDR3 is TGTGCCAGCAGTACAAAACCCACAGATACGCAGTATTTT.

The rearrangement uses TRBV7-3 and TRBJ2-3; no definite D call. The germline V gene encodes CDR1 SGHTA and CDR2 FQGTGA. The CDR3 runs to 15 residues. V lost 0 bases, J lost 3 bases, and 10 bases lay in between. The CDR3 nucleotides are TGTGCCAGCAGCTTAACTGGGATCTGGACAGATACGCAGTATTTT. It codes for CASSLTGIWTDTQYF. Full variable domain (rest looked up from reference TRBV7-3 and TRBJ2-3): GAGVSQTPSNKVTEKGKYVELRCDPISGHTALYWYRQSLGQGPEFLIYFQGTGAADDSGLPNDRFFAVRPEGSVSTLKIQRTERGDSAVYLCASSLTGIWTDTQYFGPGTRLTVL.

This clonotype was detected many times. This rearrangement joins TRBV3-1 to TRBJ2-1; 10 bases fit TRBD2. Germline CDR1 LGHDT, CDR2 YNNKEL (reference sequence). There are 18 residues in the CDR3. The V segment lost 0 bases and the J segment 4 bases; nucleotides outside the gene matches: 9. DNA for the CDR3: TGTGCCAGCAGCCAAGATCCTCGTCCTAGCGGGAGATACAATGAGCAGTTCTTC. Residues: CASSQDPRPSGRYNEQFF.

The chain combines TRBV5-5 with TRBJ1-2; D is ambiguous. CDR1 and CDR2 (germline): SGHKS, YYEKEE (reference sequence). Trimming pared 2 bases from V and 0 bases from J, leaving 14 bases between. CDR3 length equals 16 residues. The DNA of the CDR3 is TGTGCCAGCAGCTTAGGGTTGGCACTTTCTAACTATGGCTACACCTTC. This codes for CASSLGLALSNYGYTF. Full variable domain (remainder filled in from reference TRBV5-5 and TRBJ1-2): DAGVTQSPTHLIKTRGQQVTLRCSPISGHKSVSWYQQVLGQGPQFIFQYYEKEERGRGNFPDRFSARQFPNYSSELNVNALLLGDSALYLCASSLGLALSNYGYTFGSGTRLTVV.

For the CDR3, the DNA is TGTGCCAGCAGTGAACTATGGGGTGAAAAACTGTTTTTT. Residues: CASSELWGEKLFF. The gene calls are TRBV6-1 and TRBJ1-4; D ambiguous. Germline-derived CDR1 and CDR2 are MNHNS and SASEGT. CDR3 length: 13 amino acids. Trimming removed 2 bases at V and 7 bases at J, with 8 bases between.

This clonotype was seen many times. CDR3 amino acids: CAGGRIANTKTQYF. The CDR3 bases are TGTGCCGGAGGGCGGATCGCCAACACAAAGACCCAGTACTTC. This chain uses TRBV2 with TRBJ2-5; TRBD2 might be the D (6 bases). Trimming stripped 11 bases from V and 6 bases from J, with 22 bases between. Germline-derived CDR1 and CDR2 are SNHLY and FYNNEI. This CDR3 has 14 residues.

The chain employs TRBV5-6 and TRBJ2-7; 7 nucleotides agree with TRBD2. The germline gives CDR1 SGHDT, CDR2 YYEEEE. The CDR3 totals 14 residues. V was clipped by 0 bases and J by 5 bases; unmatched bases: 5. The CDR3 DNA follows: TGTGCCAGCAGCTTGGGTGCGGGAGACGACGAGCAGTACTTC. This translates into CASSLGAGDDEQYF. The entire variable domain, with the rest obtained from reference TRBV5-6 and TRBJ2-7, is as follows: DAGVTQSPTHLIKTRGQQVTLRCSPKSGHDTVSWYQQALGQGPQFIFQYYEEEERQRGNFPDRFSGHQFPNYSSELNVNALLLGDSALYLCASSLGAGDDEQYFGPGTRLTVT.

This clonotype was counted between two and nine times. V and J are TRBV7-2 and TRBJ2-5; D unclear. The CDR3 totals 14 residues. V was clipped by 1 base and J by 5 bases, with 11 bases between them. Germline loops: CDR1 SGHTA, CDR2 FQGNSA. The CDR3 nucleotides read TGTGCCAGCAGCTTAGTTCCTAGGGTGGAGACCCAGTACTTC. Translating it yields CASSLVPRVETQYF.

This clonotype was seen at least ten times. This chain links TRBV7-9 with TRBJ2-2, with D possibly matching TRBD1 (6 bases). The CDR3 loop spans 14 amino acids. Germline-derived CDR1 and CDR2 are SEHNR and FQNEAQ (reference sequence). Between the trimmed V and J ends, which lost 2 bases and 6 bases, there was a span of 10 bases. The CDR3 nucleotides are TGTGCCAGCAGCTTAACGACAGGTGCCGGGGAGCTGTTTTTT. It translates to CASSLTTGAGELFF. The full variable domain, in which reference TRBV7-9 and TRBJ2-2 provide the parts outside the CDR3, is DTGVSQNPRHKITKRGQNVTFRCDPISEHNRLYWYRQTLGQGPEFLTYFQNEAQLEKSRLLSDRFSAERPKGSFSTLEIQRTEQGDSAMYLCASSLTTGAGELFFGEGSRLTVL.

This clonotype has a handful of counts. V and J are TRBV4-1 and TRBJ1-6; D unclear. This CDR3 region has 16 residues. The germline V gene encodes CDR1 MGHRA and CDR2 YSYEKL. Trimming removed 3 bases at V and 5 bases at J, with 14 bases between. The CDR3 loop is CASSQDYSWDNSPLHF. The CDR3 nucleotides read TGCGCCAGCAGCCAGGACTACAGTTGGGATAATTCACCCCTCCACTTT.

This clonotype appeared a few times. The CDR3 DNA sequence: TGCAGTGCTCCTTTATGGGCGACAGATACGCAGTATTTT. Translated, it gives CSAPLWATDTQYF. The genes are TRBV20-1 and TRBJ2-3; D remains unclear. The V and J ends lost 5 bases and 3 bases respectively, with 12 bases between them. Germline V gene sequence: CDR1 DFQATT, CDR2 SNEGSKA (reference sequence). This CDR3 is built from 13 residues.